The 6 T cell receptor beta chains reported below all come from one sample, sequenced in a study of beta chain features in type 1 diabetes. The authors reverse transcribed all of the isolated RNA, so sequencing captured expressed TCRB transcripts. Libraries were prepared by immunoSEQ multiplex PCR; TCRdb keeps only in-frame clonotypes and omits some of them. The table includes roughly 300,000 clones, approximately 8.2% detected once. The sequenced material came from central memory CD4+ T cells from blood. The source of these receptors is a woman under 30 in good health.

Turning to this clone: The sample contains more than one DNA sequence encoding this CDR3. The genes are TRBV7-2 and TRBJ2-5, with 7 nucleotides matching TRBD2. This CDR3 has 14 amino acids. V shed 0 bases and J 4 bases; nucleotides not matched to a gene: 2. Germline V lookup: CDR1 SGHTA, CDR2 FQGNSA. As DNA, the CDR3 is TGTGCCAGCAGCTTAGCGGGAGGGTCAGAGACCCAGTACTTC. Its translation: CASSLAGGSETQYF.

V gene TRBV5-1 combines with J gene TRBJ2-7; possible D gene TRBD1, 6 bases. The V gene lost 1 base and the J gene lost 5 bases, with 13 bases spanning the gap. This CDR3 is 14 amino acids long. Germline V gene data show CDR1 as SGHRS and CDR2 as YFSETQ. Here the CDR3 reads CASSLNDWGHEQYF. CDR3 bases: TGCGCCAGCAGCTTGAACGATTGGGGGCACGAGCAGTACTTC.

This chain uses TRBV5-1 with TRBJ2-3; the D gene is possibly TRBD2 (6 bases). CDR1 SGHRS and CDR2 YFSETQ come from the germline V gene. Trimming cost V 4 bases and J 2 bases, with 14 bases left between them. This CDR3 comprises 15 residues. The CDR3 sequence: CASSKTGTFTDTQYF. The CDR3 DNA reads TGCGCCAGCAGCAAAACCGGGACTTTCACAGATACGCAGTATTTT. Drawing the rest from reference TRBV5-1 and TRBJ2-3, the complete variable domain is KAGVTQTPRYLIKTRGQQVTLSCSPISGHRSVSWYQQTPGQGLQFLFEYFSETQRNKGNFPGRFSGRQFSNSRSEMNVSTLELGDSALYLCASSKTGTFTDTQYFGPGTRLTVL.

V is TRBV7-2 and J is TRBJ1-2; TRBD1 agrees at 7 bases. This CDR3 has 14 residues. Germline V gene data show CDR1 as SGHTA and CDR2 as FQGNSA. The V segment lost 1 base and the J segment 7 bases; nucleotides outside the gene matches: 6. The CDR3 spells CASSLGTGTSGYTF. The CDR3 DNA reads TGTGCCAGCAGCTTAGGGACAGGAACTTCTGGCTACACCTTC.

The chain links TRBV18 to TRBJ1-1, with a weak D call TRBD1 (5 bases). In germline, CDR1 is KGHSH, CDR2 LQKENI. This CDR3 spans 15 amino acids. V lost 1 base and J 8 bases, leaving 17 bases between the germline ends. The CDR3 spells CASSPLHSFGGEAFF. CDR3 nucleotides: TGTGCCAGCTCACCACTCCATAGTTTCGGGGGAGAAGCTTTCTTT.

V and J are TRBV6-1 and TRBJ2-6; D is ambiguous. The ends were cut back, 8 bases at V and 1 base at J, with 6 bases in the middle. This CDR3 spans 13 amino acids. The V gene's germline CDR1 is MNHNS and CDR2 SASEGT. CDR3 coding DNA: TGTGCCAGCCCCTCATCTGGGGCCAACGTCCTGACTTTC. Its protein is CASPSSGANVLTF.